The 2 T cell receptor beta chains presented below share a single source sample, sequenced in a study of cytomegalovirus exposure and HLA in healthy donors (dated by TCRdb to 2017 to 2019). The library relied on the immunoSEQ multiplex PCR assay. For the multiplex PCR, a mixture combining 60 forward primers for TCR Vbeta segments and 13 reverse primers for TCR Jbeta segments was used. TCRdb obtained this table from immuneACCESS and retained in-frame rearrangements with V and J assigned. These tables miss some clones; where compared with another copy, unresolved V genes account for less than half of the shortfall, and the remainder is unexplained. The sample profile shows 95,000 to 110,000 clones; 77% of them were found once. 4% to 5% of the sample rests with the top ten. Sequences were obtained from PBMCs. Source of these receptors: a male donor in good health and CMV-seronegative.

The CDR3 nucleotides read TGTGCCAGCAGTTGGACAGGGGGAAAAGCTTTCTTT. This sequence encodes CASSWTGGKAFF. This chain links TRBV7-8 with TRBJ1-1; TRBD1 matches at 10 bases. The CDR3 is 12 amino acids. V lost 6 bases to trimming and J lost 9 bases; unmatched junction nucleotides: 4. Germline CDR1 and CDR2: SGHVS and FQNEAQ.

The V and J genes are TRBV27 and TRBJ1-2, with 7 nucleotides matching TRBD1. The CDR3 extends over 13 amino acids. Per germline, CDR1 MNHEY and CDR2 SMNVEV (reference sequence). V gave up 2 bases and J gave up 8 bases; unmatched junction bases: 5. CDR3 loop: CASSLEAGGGYTF. In nucleotides, the CDR3 is TGTGCCAGCAGTTTAGAGGCAGGGGGAGGCTACACCTTC.